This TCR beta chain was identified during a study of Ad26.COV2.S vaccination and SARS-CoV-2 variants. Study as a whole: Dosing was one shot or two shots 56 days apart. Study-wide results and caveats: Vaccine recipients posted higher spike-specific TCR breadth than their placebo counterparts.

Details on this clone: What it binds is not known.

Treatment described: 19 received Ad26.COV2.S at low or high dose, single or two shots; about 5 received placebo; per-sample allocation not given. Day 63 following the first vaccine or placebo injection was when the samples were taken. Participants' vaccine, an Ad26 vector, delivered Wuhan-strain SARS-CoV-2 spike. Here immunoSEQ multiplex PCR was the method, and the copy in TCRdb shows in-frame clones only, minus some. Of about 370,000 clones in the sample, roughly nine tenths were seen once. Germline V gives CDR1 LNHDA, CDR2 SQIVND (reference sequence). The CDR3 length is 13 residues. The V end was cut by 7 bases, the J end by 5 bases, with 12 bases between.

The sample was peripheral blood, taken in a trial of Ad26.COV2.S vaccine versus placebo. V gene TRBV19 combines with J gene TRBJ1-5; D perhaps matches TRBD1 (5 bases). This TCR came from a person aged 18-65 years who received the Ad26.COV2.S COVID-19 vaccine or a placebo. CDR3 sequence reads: CASKFRDHQPQHF. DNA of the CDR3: TGTGCCAGTAAGTTTCGGGACCATCAGCCCCAGCATTTT.